This TCR beta chain was profiled in a study of CD8 T cells in Susac syndrome. The RNA input was about 0.45 to 1 ug, and it was reverse transcribed with random hexamers. Across 54 Vbeta and 13 Jbeta, TCR beta CDR3 was amplified with immunoSEQ multiplex PCR. TCRdb recomputed calls from the immunoSEQ multiplex PCR reads with MiXCR, one row per CDR3 protein. The table has a few hundred thousand distinct CDR3 sequences, 95% seen once. V was trimmed by 3 bases and J by 2 bases, leaving 11 bases between them. CDR1 and CDR2 from the germline V gene are KGHSH and LQKENI. This CDR3 contains 14 residues. Sequencing was done on a sample of CD4+ T cells from PBMCs. The clonotype originates from a human donor with multiple sclerosis. J is TRBJ2-7 and V is TRBV18, with D possibly matching TRBD2 (6 bases). The CDR3 sequence: CASSPGRTTYEQYF. CDR3 DNA sequence: TGTGCCAGCTCACCCGGTCGGACTACCTACGAGCAGTACTTC.